The sequence of this T cell receptor (beta chain) was determined in a study of siplizumab effects on memory and regulatory T cells. Around 100,000 TCR templates per sample were assayed. Sequenced by immunoSEQ multiplex PCR; TCRdb stores in-frame clones only, minus some. Of around 100,000 clones listed, 91% are singletons. Study results and limitations: A naive or memory phenotype could not be assigned to roughly 80-97% of the proliferating CD4+ or CD8+ clones. It was never confirmed that proliferating Tregs from siplizumab cultures were suppressive. Major contributors to the alloresponse seemed to be naive T cells, which also appeared more diverse than memory cells.

The CDR3 covers 14 residues. The V gene lost 0 bases and the J gene lost 1 base, with 8 bases spanning the gap. CDR1 is SGHRS and CDR2 is YFSETQ in the germline V gene. A word on this clone: Its specificity is not known.

This TCR came from a human donor in good health. Some clones in this sample may be carry-over from other donors' samples. Sequenced input: CD4+ T cells sorted from blood. The V and J genes are TRBV5-1 and TRBJ2-7; no clear D. The CDR3, as DNA: TGCGCCAGCAGCTTGGAAGGGTTGTCCTACGAGCAGTACTTC. The encoded protein is CASSLEGLSYEQYF.